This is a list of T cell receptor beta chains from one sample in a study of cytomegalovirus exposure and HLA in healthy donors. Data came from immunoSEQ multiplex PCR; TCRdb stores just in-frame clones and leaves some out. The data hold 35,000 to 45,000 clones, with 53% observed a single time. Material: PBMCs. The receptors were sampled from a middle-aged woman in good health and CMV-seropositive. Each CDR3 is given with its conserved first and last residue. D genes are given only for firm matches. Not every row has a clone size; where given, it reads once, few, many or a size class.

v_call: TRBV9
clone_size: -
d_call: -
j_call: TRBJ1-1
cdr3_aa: CASNPGGENTEAFF
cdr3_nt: TGTGCCAGCAACCCCGGGGGAGAGAACACTGAAGCTTTCTTT

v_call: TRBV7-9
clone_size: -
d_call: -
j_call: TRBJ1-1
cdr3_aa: CASSAQVNTEAFF
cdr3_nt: TGTGCCAGCAGCGCCCAGGTGAACACTGAAGCTTTCTTT

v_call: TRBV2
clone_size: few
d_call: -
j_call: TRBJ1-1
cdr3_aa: CASSVEAGATEAFF
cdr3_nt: TGTGCCAGCAGTGTTGAGGCAGGGGCCACTGAAGCTTTCTTT

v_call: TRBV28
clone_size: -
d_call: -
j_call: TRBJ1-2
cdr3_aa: CASSLSRVNYGYTF
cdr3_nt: TGTGCCAGCAGTTTAAGCAGGGTTAACTATGGCTACACCTTC

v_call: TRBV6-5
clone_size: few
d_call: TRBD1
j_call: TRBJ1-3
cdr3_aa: CASSYSRTGSGNTIYF
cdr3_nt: TGTGCCAGCAGTTACTCCCGGACAGGGAGTGGAAACACCATATATTTT

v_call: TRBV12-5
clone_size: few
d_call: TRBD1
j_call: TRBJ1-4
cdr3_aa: CASGLVDREKLFF
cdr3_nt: TGTGCTAGTGGTTTGGTGGACAGGGAGAAACTGTTTTTT

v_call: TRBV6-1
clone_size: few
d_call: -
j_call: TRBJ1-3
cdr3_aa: CASSLTGSGNTIYF
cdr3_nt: TGTGCCAGCAGCCTGACAGGCTCTGGAAACACCATATATTTT

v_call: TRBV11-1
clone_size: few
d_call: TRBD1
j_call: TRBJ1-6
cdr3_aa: CASSSRGTGSPLHF
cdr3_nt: TGTGCCAGCAGCTCCAGGGGGACGGGTTCACCCCTCCACTTT

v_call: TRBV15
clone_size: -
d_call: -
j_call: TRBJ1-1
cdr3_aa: CATSRDRTGRAFF
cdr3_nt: TGTGCCACCAGCAGAGATAGAACAGGGAGAGCTTTCTTT

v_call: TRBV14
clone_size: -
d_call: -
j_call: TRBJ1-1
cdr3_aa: CASSPVSGSTEAFF
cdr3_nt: TGTGCCAGCAGCCCCGTCTCGGGGAGCACTGAAGCTTTCTTT

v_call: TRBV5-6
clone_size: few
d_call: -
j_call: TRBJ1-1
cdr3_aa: CASSRRSGSTEAFF
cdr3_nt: TGTGCCAGCAGCCGGAGGTCTGGATCCACTGAAGCTTTCTTT

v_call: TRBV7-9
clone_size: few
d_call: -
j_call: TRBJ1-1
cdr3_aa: CASSNAGRFYTEAFF
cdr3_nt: TGTGCCAGCAGCAACGCGGGACGATTTTACACTGAAGCTTTCTTT

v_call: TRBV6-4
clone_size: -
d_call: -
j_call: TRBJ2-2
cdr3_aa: CASTKGPGVDTGELFF
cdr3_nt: TGTGCCAGCACGAAAGGGCCGGGAGTGGACACCGGGGAGCTGTTTTTT

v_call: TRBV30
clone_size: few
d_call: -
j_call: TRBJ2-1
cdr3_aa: CAWSVGGYNEQFF
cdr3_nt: TGTGCCTGGAGTGTAGGAGGTTACAATGAGCAGTTCTTC

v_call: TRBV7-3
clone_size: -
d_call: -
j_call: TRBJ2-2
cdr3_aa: CASSLKLNTGELFF
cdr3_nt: TGTGCCAGCAGCTTAAAACTAAACACCGGGGAGCTGTTTTTT

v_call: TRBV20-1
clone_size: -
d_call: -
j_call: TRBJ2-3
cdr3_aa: CSARLGVTQYF
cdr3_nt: TGCAGTGCTAGACTCGGTGTTACGCAGTATTTT

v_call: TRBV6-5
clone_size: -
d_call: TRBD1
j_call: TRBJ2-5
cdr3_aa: CASRRTGMRETQYF
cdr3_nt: TGTGCCAGCAGACGGACAGGGATGAGGGAGACCCAGTACTTC

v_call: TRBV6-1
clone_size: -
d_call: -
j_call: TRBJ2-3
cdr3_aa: CASSERARGDTQYF
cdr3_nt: TGTGCCAGCAGTGAACGGGCCCGCGGGGATACGCAGTATTTT

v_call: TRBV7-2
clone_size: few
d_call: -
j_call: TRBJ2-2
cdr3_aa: CASSPVRGGTGELFF
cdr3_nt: TGTGCCAGCAGCCCCGTGCGGGGCGGCACCGGGGAGCTGTTTTTT

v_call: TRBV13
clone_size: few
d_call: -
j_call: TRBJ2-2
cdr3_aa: CASSLLSSTQLGELFF
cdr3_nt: TGTGCCAGCAGCTTACTTTCATCTACTCAACTCGGGGAGCTGTTTTTT